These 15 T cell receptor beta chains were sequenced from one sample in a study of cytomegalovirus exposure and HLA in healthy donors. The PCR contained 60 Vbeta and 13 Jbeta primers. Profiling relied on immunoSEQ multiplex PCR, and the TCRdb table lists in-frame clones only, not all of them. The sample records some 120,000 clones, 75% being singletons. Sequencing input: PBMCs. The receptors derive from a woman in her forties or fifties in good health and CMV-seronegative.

CDR3 residues: CASSAGGGSEQYF. The CDR3 coding sequence is TGTGCCAGCAGCGCGGGGGGAGGCTCCGAGCAGTACTTC. The chain is built from TRBV9 and TRBJ2-7, with 7 bases fitting TRBD2. Per the germline V gene, CDR1 is SGDLS and CDR2 is YYNGEE. Losses at the gene ends were 3 bases for V and 6 bases for J; bases not matched to a gene: 6. The CDR3 is made up of 13 amino acids.

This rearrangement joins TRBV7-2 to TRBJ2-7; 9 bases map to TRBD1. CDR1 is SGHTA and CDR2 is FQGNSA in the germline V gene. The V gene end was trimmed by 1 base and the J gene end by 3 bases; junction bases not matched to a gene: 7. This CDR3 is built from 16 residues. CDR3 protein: CASSLEQGARFYEQYF. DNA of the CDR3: TGTGCCAGCAGCTTAGAACAGGGGGCGAGGTTCTACGAGCAGTACTTC.

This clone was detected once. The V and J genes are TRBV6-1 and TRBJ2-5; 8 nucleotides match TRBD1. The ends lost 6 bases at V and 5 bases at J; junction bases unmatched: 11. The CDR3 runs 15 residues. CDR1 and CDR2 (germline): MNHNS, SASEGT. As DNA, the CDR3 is TGTGCCAGCAGGAGGGGACAGGATCCGGCCGAGACCCAGTACTTC. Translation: CASRRGQDPAETQYF.

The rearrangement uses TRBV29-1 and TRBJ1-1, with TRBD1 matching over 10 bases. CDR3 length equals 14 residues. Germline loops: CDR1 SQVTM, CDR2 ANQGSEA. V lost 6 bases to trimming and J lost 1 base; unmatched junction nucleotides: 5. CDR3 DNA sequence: TGCAGCGTAACCGGGACAGGGGCGAACACTGAAGCTTTCTTT. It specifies CSVTGTGANTEAFF. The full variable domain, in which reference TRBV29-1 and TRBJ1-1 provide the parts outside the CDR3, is SAVISQKPSRDICQRGTSLTIQCQVDSQVTMMFWYRQQPGQSLTLIATANQGSEATYESGFVIDKFPISRPNLTFSTLTVSNMSPEDSSIYLCSVTGTGANTEAFFGQGTRLTVV.

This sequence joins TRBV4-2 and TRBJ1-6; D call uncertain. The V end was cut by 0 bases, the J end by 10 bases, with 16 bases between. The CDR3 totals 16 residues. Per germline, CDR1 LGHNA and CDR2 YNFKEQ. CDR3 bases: TGTGCCAGCAGCCAAGAAGATGGTGGAGCGTTATCACCCCTCCACTTT. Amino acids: CASSQEDGGALSPLHF.

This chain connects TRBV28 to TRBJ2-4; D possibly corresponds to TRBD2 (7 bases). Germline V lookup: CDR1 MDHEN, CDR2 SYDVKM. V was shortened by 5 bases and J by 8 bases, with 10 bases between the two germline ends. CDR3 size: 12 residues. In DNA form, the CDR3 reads TGTGCCAGCAGTACAGGGAGGGACATTCAGTACTTC. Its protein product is CASSTGRDIQYF.

The CDR3 nucleotides are TGCGCCAGCAGCCAAGAAGCCAGGGCCCCCTACGAGCAGTACTTC. It specifies CASSQEARAPYEQYF. V is TRBV4-3 and J is TRBJ2-7; weak D call: TRBD1 (5 bases). V lost 0 bases to trimming and J lost 2 bases, with 11 bases between them. Germline V gene lookup returns CDR1 LGHNA and CDR2 YSLEER. The CDR3 is made up of 15 amino acids.

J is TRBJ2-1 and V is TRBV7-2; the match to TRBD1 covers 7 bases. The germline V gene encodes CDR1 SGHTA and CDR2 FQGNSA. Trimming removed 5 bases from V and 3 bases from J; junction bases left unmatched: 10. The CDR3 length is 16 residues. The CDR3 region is CASSLEGQYVYNEQFF. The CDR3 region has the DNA TGTGCCAGCAGCCTCGAGGGACAGTACGTCTACAATGAGCAGTTCTTC.

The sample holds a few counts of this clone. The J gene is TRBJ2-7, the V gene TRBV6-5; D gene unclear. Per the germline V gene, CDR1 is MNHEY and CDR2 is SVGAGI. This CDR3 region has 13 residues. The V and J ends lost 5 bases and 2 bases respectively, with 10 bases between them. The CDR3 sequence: CASSRGTPYEQYF. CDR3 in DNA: TGTGCCAGCAGTCGCGGAACTCCCTACGAGCAGTACTTC.

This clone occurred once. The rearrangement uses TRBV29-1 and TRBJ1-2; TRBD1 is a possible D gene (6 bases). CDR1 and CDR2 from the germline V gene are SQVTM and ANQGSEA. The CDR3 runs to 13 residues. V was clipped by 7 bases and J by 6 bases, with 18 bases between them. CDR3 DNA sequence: TGCAGCGGGGGAACAGGGTCCCGGGATGGCTACACCTTC. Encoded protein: CSGGTGSRDGYTF.

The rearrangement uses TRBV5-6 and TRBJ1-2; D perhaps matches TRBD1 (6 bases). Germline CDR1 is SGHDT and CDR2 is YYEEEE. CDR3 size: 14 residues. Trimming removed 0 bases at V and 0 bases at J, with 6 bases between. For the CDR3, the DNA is TGTGCCAGCAGCTTGGGACAGGCTAACTATGGCTACACCTTC. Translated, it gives CASSLGQANYGYTF. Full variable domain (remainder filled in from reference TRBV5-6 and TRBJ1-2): DAGVTQSPTHLIKTRGQQVTLRCSPKSGHDTVSWYQQALGQGPQFIFQYYEEEERQRGNFPDRFSGHQFPNYSSELNVNALLLGDSALYLCASSLGQANYGYTFGSGTRLTVV.

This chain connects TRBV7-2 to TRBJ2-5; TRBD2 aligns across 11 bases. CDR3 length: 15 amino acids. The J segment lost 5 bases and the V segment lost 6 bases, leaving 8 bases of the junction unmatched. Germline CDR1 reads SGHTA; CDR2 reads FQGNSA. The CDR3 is CASRLAGGGWETQYF. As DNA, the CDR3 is TGTGCCAGCAGGCTAGCGGGAGGTGGTTGGGAGACCCAGTACTTC.

CDR3 coding DNA: TGTGCCAGCAGTAAAGGGACTAGCGGGGCTCAAGAGACCCAGTACTTC. This gives the protein CASSKGTSGAQETQYF. The chain recombines TRBV7-7 with TRBJ2-5; 13 bases map to TRBD2. J was trimmed by 2 bases and V by 6 bases; bases with no gene match: 6. Germline V lookup: CDR1 SSHAT, CDR2 FNYEAQ (reference sequence). The CDR3 extends over 16 amino acids.

CDR3 sequence (DNA): TGTGCCAGCAGCTTAGATCGCCAGGGCGAGCAGTTCTTC. Protein: CASSLDRQGEQFF. This chain joins TRBV7-3 and TRBJ2-1; D may be TRBD1 (5 bases). Germline assignment: CDR1 SGHTA and CDR2 FQGTGA. With 2 bases removed from V and 10 bases from J, the gap between germline ends came to 12 bases. The CDR3 loop spans 13 amino acids.

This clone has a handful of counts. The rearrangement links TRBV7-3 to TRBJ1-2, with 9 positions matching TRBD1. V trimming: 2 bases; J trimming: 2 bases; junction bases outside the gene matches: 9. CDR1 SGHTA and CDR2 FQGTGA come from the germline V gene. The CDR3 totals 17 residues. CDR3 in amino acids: CASSLLDRDRENYGYTF. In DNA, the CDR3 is TGTGCCAGCAGCTTACTGGACCGGGACAGGGAGAACTATGGCTACACCTTC.